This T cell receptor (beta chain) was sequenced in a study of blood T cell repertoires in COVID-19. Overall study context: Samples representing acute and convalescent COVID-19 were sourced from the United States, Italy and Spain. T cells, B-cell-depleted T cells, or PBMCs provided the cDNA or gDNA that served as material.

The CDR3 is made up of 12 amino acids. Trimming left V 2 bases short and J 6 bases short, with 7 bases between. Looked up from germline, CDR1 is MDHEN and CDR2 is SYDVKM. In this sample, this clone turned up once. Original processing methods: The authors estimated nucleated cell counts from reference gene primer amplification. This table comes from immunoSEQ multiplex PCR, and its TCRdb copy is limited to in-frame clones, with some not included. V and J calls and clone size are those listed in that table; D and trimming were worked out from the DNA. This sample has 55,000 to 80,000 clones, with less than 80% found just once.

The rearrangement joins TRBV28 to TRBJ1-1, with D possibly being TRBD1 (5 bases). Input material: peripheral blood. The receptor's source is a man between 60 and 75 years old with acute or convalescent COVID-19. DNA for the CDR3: TGTGCCAGCAGTTTAGGAGGGGCTGAAGCTTTCTTT. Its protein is CASSLGGAEAFF.